Listed here are 5 T cell receptor beta chains from one sample, sequenced in a study of T cells in narcolepsy. Sequencing was performed with immunoSEQ multiplex PCR; in TCRdb, only in-frame clones are kept and a portion is missing. The sample carries over 25,000 clones, roughly four fifths recorded once. Source material: memory (CD45RA-) CD4+ T cells from blood. The receptors derive from a human donor in good health.

This clone was detected only once. The chain recombines TRBV18 with TRBJ1-2; D is perhaps TRBD1 (5 bases). Deletions cut 0 bases from V and 2 bases from J, with 7 bases between. Germline CDR1 and CDR2: KGHSH and LQKENI. There are 14 residues in the CDR3. In nucleotides, the CDR3 is TGTGCCAGCTCACCACCGGGGGGGAACTATGGCTACACCTTC. It codes for CASSPPGGNYGYTF.

This clone was seen a single time. This chain links TRBV2 with TRBJ2-5; possibly TRBD2 for D (5 bases). The DNA end lines up better with TRBJ2-7; the J call may be wrong. Germline V gives CDR1 SNHLY, CDR2 FYNNEI. The CDR3 is 13 amino acids. Written as DNA, the CDR3 is TGTGCCAGCAGAGACGGAGGAGACTACGAGCAGTACTTC. Protein product: CASRDGGDYEQYF.

The genes are TRBV2 and TRBJ2-1, with 12 nucleotides matching TRBD2. CDR1 and CDR2 from the germline V gene are SNHLY and FYNNEI. The CDR3 consists of 17 residues. Germline trimming cut 7 bases from V and 4 bases from J; bases unmatched to any gene: 11. The CDR3 bases are TGTGCCAGCACACGAATCCCTAGCGGGGGGGTTTACAATGAGCAGTTCTTC. This gives the protein CASTRIPSGGVYNEQFF.

The V call is TRBV6-1, the J call TRBJ2-7, with D hard to call. Looked up from germline, CDR1 is MNHNS and CDR2 is SASEGT. Trimming cost V 3 bases and J 3 bases, with 9 bases left between them. The CDR3 has 13 residues. CDR3 sequence reads: CASSDLDLYEQYF. CDR3 sequence (DNA): TGTGCCAGCAGTGATCTGGACCTCTACGAGCAGTACTTC.

The chain carries TRBV10-1 and TRBJ2-3; D remains ambiguous. V was clipped by 3 bases and J by 1 base, with 5 bases between them. Germline CDR1 is WNHNN and CDR2 is SYGVQD (reference sequence). CDR3 length: 13 amino acids. The CDR3 loop reads CASSDGGTDTQYF. The DNA of the CDR3 is TGCGCCAGCAGTGACGGCGGCACAGATACGCAGTATTTT.